These 12 T cell receptor beta chains share one sample of origin, sequenced in a study of T cell clonality in common variable immunodeficiency. TCRdb's table, derived via immunoSEQ multiplex PCR, lists solely in-frame clones and lacks some. The sample shows some 33,000 clones, none of them appearing just once. The sample consisted of peripheral blood mononuclear cells. The receptors come from a person aged 18 to 70 in good health.

This clone was observed at least ten times. Coverage ceases 3 residues before the CDR3 finishes, and the germline J gene fills in the end. The chain employs TRBV4-1 and TRBJ2-2; D is perhaps TRBD1 (6 bases). There are 15 residues in the CDR3. The germline V and J ends were trimmed by 4 bases and 8 bases, with 17 bases remaining between them. Germline-derived CDR1 and CDR2 are MGHRA and YSYEKL. The chain's CDR3 is CASSPGQSERGELFF. The part of the CDR3 DNA that was read is TGCGCCAGCAGCCCCGGACAGTCCGAAAGGGGGGAG.

This clone appeared many times. The CDR3 goes on 3 residues after the read ends, and that part is filled in from the germline J gene. This chain links TRBV5-1 with TRBJ2-5; TRBD1 matches at 10 bases. Germline CDR1 is SGHRS and CDR2 is YFSETQ. The V segment lost 4 bases and the J segment 5 bases; nucleotides outside the gene matches: 5. The CDR3 runs to 14 residues. The part of the CDR3 DNA that was read is TGCGCCAGCAGCCCCGGGACAGGGGTCGAGACC. As protein: CASSPGTGVET. The whole CDR3 protein reads CASSPGTGVETQYF. The whole variable domain, remainder taken from reference TRBV5-1 and TRBJ2-5, is KAGVTQTPRYLIKTRGQQVTLSCSPISGHRSVSWYQQTPGQGLQFLFEYFSETQRNKGNFPGRFSGRQFSNSRSEMNVSTLELGDSALYLCASSPGTGVETQYFGPGTRLLVL.

This clone was counted many times. The read ends 3 residues shy of where the CDR3 ends; the end is completed using the germline J gene. The chain is built from TRBV29-1 and TRBJ1-3; D possibly corresponds to TRBD1 (6 bases). The germline gives CDR1 SQVTM, CDR2 ANQGSEA. The germline V and J ends were trimmed by 7 bases and 0 bases, with 13 bases remaining between them. The CDR3 spans 14 residues. Incomplete CDR3 DNA: TGCAGCGCCGGACAGTCTATCTCTGGAAACACC. This encodes CSAGQSISGNT. The full CDR3 sequence reads CSAGQSISGNTIYF.

This clone has a count of ten or more. The read halts 3 residues ahead of the CDR3 end, with the missing end drawn from the germline J gene. The V and J genes are TRBV20-1 and TRBJ2-1; D remains ambiguous. The CDR3 has 17 amino acids. The V gene's germline CDR1 is DFQATT and CDR2 SNEGSKA (reference sequence). The V gene lost 1 base and the J gene lost 0 bases, with 16 bases spanning the gap. The CDR3 here is CSARVRKARSSYNEQFF. Incomplete CDR3 DNA: TGCAGTGCTAGAGTAAGGAAAGCGAGGAGCTCCTACAATGAG.

This clone was recorded many times. Read data end 3 residues before the CDR3 end; the end is taken from the germline J gene. This chain links TRBV5-1 with TRBJ2-3, with 7 bases aligning to TRBD2. Germline V lookup: CDR1 SGHRS, CDR2 YFSETQ. J lost 6 bases, V lost 0 bases, and 7 bases had no gene match. This CDR3 comprises 15 residues. The CDR3 DNA, read in part, is TGCGCCAGCAGCTTGGGAGGGACTACGGGTGATACG. As protein: CASSLGGTTGDT. The complete CDR3 protein is CASSLGGTTGDTQYF.

With regard to this clone: The read ends 3 residues shy of where the CDR3 ends; the end is completed using the germline J gene. Other nucleotide sequences from this sample produce the same CDR3. V is TRBV2 and J is TRBJ1-6; no reliable D call. The CDR3 runs 15 residues. V lost 4 bases, J lost 5 bases, and 12 bases lay in between. CDR1 and CDR2 from the germline V gene are SNHLY and FYNNEI. The part of the CDR3 DNA that was read is TGTGCCAGCAGTGTACAAGGGCGGGATAATTCACCC. Protein product: CASSVQGRDNSP. The CDR3, in full, reads CASSVQGRDNSPLHF. The entire variable domain, with the rest obtained from reference TRBV2 and TRBJ1-6, is as follows: EPEVTQTPSHQVTQMGQEVILRCVPISNHLYFYWYRQILGQKVEFLVSFYNNEISEKSEIFDDQFSVERPDGSNFTLKIRSTKLEDSAMYFCASSVQGRDNSPLHFGNGTRLTVT.

This clone was seen at least ten times. The read stops 3 residues short of the end of the CDR3; the missing end is completed from the germline J gene. The rearrangement uses TRBV6-1 and TRBJ1-2, with D perhaps TRBD1 (6 bases). Germline V CDR1 and CDR2: MNHNS, SASEGT. The CDR3 has 14 residues. CDR3 bases read: TGTGCCAGCAGTGAGGGCAGGGACATGACGGGC. This sequence encodes CASSEGRDMTG. The whole CDR3 is CASSEGRDMTGYTF.

There are many counts of this clone. Read coverage stops 3 residues before the CDR3 terminus; the germline J gene supplies the remainder. The genes are TRBV20-1 and TRBJ2-7, with 11 bases matching TRBD1. Germline CDR1 and CDR2: DFQATT and SNEGSKA (reference sequence). V shed 6 bases and J 2 bases; nucleotides not matched to a gene: 15. The CDR3 extends over 17 amino acids. The DNA read from the CDR3 is TGCAGTGCCAACGCCAACGCCGGGACAGGGGGACCCTACGAG. This translates into CSANANAGTGGPYE. The CDR3 in its entirety is CSANANAGTGGPYEQYF.

This clone was detected many times. The read finishes 3 residues shy of the CDR3 end, and the germline J gene is used to complete it. The genes are TRBV19 and TRBJ1-1; no firm D call. Germline CDR1 is LNHDA and CDR2 is SQIVND (reference sequence). The CDR3 covers 13 residues. V dropped 7 bases and J dropped 3 bases, with 12 bases sitting between them. CDR3 DNA (partial): TGTGCCAGTACTGGAGGGTGGGACACTGAA. Protein sequence: CASTGGWDTE. The CDR3, in full, reads CASTGGWDTEAFF.

This clone was seen at least ten times. From the germline J gene comes the end of the CDR3, since the read stops 3 residues before it. V and J are TRBV5-1 and TRBJ1-4, with a weak D call TRBD1 (6 bases). This CDR3 has 15 residues. Germline-derived CDR1 and CDR2 are SGHRS and YFSETQ. The V gene lost 0 bases and the J gene lost 6 bases, with 12 bases spanning the gap. CDR3 bases read: TGCGCCAGCAGCTTGGGAGAAGGGGGATATGAAAAA. This encodes CASSLGEGGYEK. The complete CDR3 reads CASSLGEGGYEKLFF.

This clone was seen repeatedly, ten times or more. Read data end 3 residues before the CDR3 end; the end is taken from the germline J gene. The chain joins TRBV15 to TRBJ1-1; D gene uncertain. Germline lookup yields CDR1 LNHNV and CDR2 YYDKDF (reference sequence). V was shortened by 7 bases and J by 4 bases, with 13 bases between the two germline ends. The CDR3 is 13 amino acids. The CDR3 sequence: CATTKRVGTEAFF. CDR3 DNA, as far as it was read: TGTGCCACCACCAAAAGGGTTGGCACTGAA.

This clone was counted many times. The read terminates 3 residues before the CDR3 end, so the remaining end is supplied by the germline J gene. The chain is built from TRBV5-5 and TRBJ1-5; D remains ambiguous. V was pared by 0 bases and J by 0 bases, with 7 bases between. Germline CDR1 is SGHKS and CDR2 is YYEKEE (reference sequence). This CDR3 comprises 15 residues. The CDR3 bases that were read are TGTGCCAGCAGCTTGGTCCCGTTTAGCAATCAGCCC. It translates to CASSLVPFSNQP. The full-length CDR3 reads as CASSLVPFSNQPQHF. Full variable domain (remainder filled in from reference TRBV5-5 and TRBJ1-5): DAGVTQSPTHLIKTRGQQVTLRCSPISGHKSVSWYQQVLGQGPQFIFQYYEKEERGRGNFPDRFSARQFPNYSSELNVNALLLGDSALYLCASSLVPFSNQPQHFGDGTRLSIL.